This T cell receptor (beta chain) was identified in a study of technical replicates of blood from several donors. CDR1 is MNHEY, CDR2 SMNVEV, per germline (reference sequence). Deletions cut 2 bases from V and 6 bases from J, with 17 bases between. The CDR3 spans 15 residues. This clone was seen only once. This table comes from immunoSEQ multiplex PCR, and its TCRdb copy is limited to in-frame clones, with some not included. In the table there are tens of thousands of clones, nearly 98% of which are singletons. The sample comprised T cells isolated from PBMCs. The TCR originated in a human donor in good health. The chain recombines TRBV27 with TRBJ2-7; perhaps TRBD1 as D (6 bases). CDR3 in DNA: TGTGCCAGCAGTTTAATGGGGGCACCGTCGTTCGAGCAGTACTTC. Its protein is CASSLMGAPSFEQYF.